This is a list of T cell receptor beta chains from one sample in a study of shared clonotypes between healthy human individuals. Libraries were prepared by immunoSEQ multiplex PCR; TCRdb keeps only in-frame clonotypes and omits some of them. The sample includes 2 million or so clones, about 95% of them seen just once. The sample taken for sequencing was naive CD8+ T cells sorted from blood. The receptor set was obtained from a man between 18 and 29 years old in good health. CDR3s include the opening cysteine and the closing phenylalanine or tryptophan. Fields, in order: CDR3 protein, J gene, V gene.

CDR3aa: CASSLWPGADRHF
j_gene: TRBJ1-5
v_gene: TRBV5-1

CDR3aa: CASSFGLGMNTEAFF
j_gene: TRBJ1-1
v_gene: TRBV5-6

CDR3aa: CASSIDLLRGTTNEKLFF
j_gene: TRBJ1-4
v_gene: TRBV19

CDR3aa: CASSVEDSGDNEQFF
j_gene: TRBJ2-1
v_gene: TRBV9

CDR3aa: CASGFQGIHEQYF
j_gene: TRBJ2-7
v_gene: TRBV12-5

CDR3aa: CASSVAGETEAFF
j_gene: TRBJ1-1
v_gene: TRBV9

CDR3aa: CASSFSLAGGDPTDTQYF
j_gene: TRBJ2-3
v_gene: TRBV7-8

CDR3aa: CASSFRVTGGPGNEQFF
j_gene: TRBJ2-1
v_gene: TRBV4-1

CDR3aa: CASSQDSAYQPQHF
j_gene: TRBJ1-5
v_gene: TRBV4-1

CDR3aa: CAAGVGNNSPLHF
j_gene: TRBJ1-6
v_gene: TRBV5-4

CDR3aa: CASSFEGGHEQYF
j_gene: TRBJ2-7
v_gene: TRBV5-1

CDR3aa: CASSRTANTGELFF
j_gene: TRBJ2-2
v_gene: TRBV7-3

CDR3aa: CASNRDGAPNTEAFF
j_gene: TRBJ1-1
v_gene: TRBV9

CDR3aa: CASSQEFGRDTEAFF
j_gene: TRBJ1-1
v_gene: TRBV4-1

CDR3aa: CASSFLAGAVETQYF
j_gene: TRBJ2-5
v_gene: TRBV7-7

CDR3aa: CASSSPDRGLFLDEQYF
j_gene: TRBJ2-7
v_gene: TRBV28

CDR3aa: CASSWGAGITDTQYF
j_gene: TRBJ2-3
v_gene: TRBV11-2

CDR3aa: CASSQVAGDLNGYTF
j_gene: TRBJ1-2
v_gene: TRBV4-2

CDR3aa: CASSFLLWTGELFF
j_gene: TRBJ2-2
v_gene: TRBV7-2

CDR3aa: CASSPGTPNVLTF
j_gene: TRBJ2-6
v_gene: TRBV19

CDR3aa: CASRSGTSGSELSTDTQYF
j_gene: TRBJ2-3
v_gene: TRBV13

CDR3aa: CASSSDQGARYGYTF
j_gene: TRBJ1-2
v_gene: TRBV13

CDR3aa: CASSPPGGYGYTF
j_gene: TRBJ1-2
v_gene: TRBV7-9

CDR3aa: CASSLMGNTIYF
j_gene: TRBJ1-3
v_gene: TRBV11-1

CDR3aa: CASSLQGMYGYTF
j_gene: TRBJ1-2
v_gene: TRBV5-5

CDR3aa: CASSQGTGSEQYF
j_gene: TRBJ2-7
v_gene: TRBV4-1

CDR3aa: CASRIADGHTEAFF
j_gene: TRBJ1-1
v_gene: TRBV10-2

CDR3aa: CASSPRGETQYF
j_gene: TRBJ2-5
v_gene: TRBV4-1

CDR3aa: CASSSRDRGTYEQYF
j_gene: TRBJ2-7
v_gene: TRBV5-4

CDR3aa: CAISEIRTGTYGYTF
j_gene: TRBJ1-2
v_gene: TRBV10-3

CDR3aa: CASSLVMGEVSYEQYF
j_gene: TRBJ2-7
v_gene: TRBV27

CDR3aa: CASSLEGAQYSPLHF
j_gene: TRBJ1-6
v_gene: TRBV7-9

CDR3aa: CASSLGPRVVATSTNEKLFF
j_gene: TRBJ1-4
v_gene: TRBV13

CDR3aa: CASSVHTADNEQFF
j_gene: TRBJ2-1
v_gene: TRBV9

CDR3aa: CASSYGPGQPYGYTF
j_gene: TRBJ1-2
v_gene: TRBV6-5

CDR3aa: CASSPISSGANVLTF
j_gene: TRBJ2-6
v_gene: TRBV28

CDR3aa: CASSYGGGTEAFF
j_gene: TRBJ1-1
v_gene: TRBV6-5

CDR3aa: CASSAGQGAGHEQYF
j_gene: TRBJ2-7
v_gene: TRBV2

CDR3aa: CASSIGTDYEQYF
j_gene: TRBJ2-7
v_gene: TRBV19

CDR3aa: CASSFLEGNQPQHF
j_gene: TRBJ1-5
v_gene: TRBV5-8

CDR3aa: CASSLVLLATGYGYTF
j_gene: TRBJ1-2
v_gene: TRBV5-1

CDR3aa: CASSQVGTSRGTDTQYF
j_gene: TRBJ2-3
v_gene: TRBV4-1